This TCR beta chain derives from a study of blood T cells in healthy people across ages. In each sample, at least 6.5 million PBMCs were isolated. Combining a sample-barcoded 5' primer with a J-beta primer mix, a second PCR ran for about 7 to 11 cycles. TCRdb reprocessed the 5' RACE reads via MiXCR and lists one record per CDR3 protein. The table includes approximately 810,000 distinct CDR3 sequences, 25% to 35% detected once. This clonotype was detected a few times. Losses at the gene ends were 5 bases for V and 0 bases for J; bases not matched to a gene: 6. CDR3 length: 16 residues. From germline, CDR1 is SGHAT and CDR2 FQNNGV.

The rearrangement joins TRBV11-2 to TRBJ2-2; TRBD1 matches 7 bases. This sequence originates from a woman at least 80 years old in good health. The sequencing input was blood. The CDR3 region has the DNA TGTGCCAGCAGCCCTTGGACAGGCACGAACACCGGGGAGCTGTTTTTT. It yields the protein CASSPWTGTNTGELFF.